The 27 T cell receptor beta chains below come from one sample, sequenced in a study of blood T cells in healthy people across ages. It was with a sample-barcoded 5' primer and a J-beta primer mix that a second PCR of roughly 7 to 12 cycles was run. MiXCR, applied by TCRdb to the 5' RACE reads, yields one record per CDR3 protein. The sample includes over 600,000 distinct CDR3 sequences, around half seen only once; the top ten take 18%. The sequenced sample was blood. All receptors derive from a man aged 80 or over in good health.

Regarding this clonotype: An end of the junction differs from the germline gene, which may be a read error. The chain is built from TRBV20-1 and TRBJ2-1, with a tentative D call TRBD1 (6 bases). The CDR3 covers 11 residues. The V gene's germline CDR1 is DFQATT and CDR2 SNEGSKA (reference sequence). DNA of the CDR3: TGCAGTGCTAGGGGACACAATGAGCAGCTCTTC. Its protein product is CSARGHNEQLF.

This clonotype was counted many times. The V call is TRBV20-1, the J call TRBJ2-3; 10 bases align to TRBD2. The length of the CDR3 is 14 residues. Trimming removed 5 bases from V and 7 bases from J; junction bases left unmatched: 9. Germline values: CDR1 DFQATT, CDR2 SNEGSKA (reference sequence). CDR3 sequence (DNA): TGCAGTGCTGGCCCTAGCGGGAGAGATTATACGCAGTATTTT. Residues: CSAGPSGRDYTQYF.

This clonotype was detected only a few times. CDR3 DNA: TGTGCCAGCAGTAGGACTAGCGGGAGGGCGGGGGAGACCCAGTACTTC. Translated, it gives CASSRTSGRAGETQYF. The chain has TRBV9 and TRBJ2-5, with TRBD2 matching 15 bases. J gave up 5 bases and V 5 bases, and 7 bases lay outside the gene matches. This CDR3 spans 16 amino acids. Germline CDR1 reads SGDLS; CDR2 reads YYNGEE.

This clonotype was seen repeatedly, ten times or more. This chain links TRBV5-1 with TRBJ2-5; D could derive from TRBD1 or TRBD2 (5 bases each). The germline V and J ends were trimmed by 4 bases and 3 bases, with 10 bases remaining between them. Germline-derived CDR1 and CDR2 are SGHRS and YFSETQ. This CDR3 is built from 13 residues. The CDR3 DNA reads TGCGCCAGCAGCCCGGGACCCGAAGAGACCCAGTACTTC. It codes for CASSPGPEETQYF. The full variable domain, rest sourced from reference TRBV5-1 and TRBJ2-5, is KAGVTQTPRYLIKTRGQQVTLSCSPISGHRSVSWYQQTPGQGLQFLFEYFSETQRNKGNFPGRFSGRQFSNSRSEMNVSTLELGDSALYLCASSPGPEETQYFGPGTRLLVL.

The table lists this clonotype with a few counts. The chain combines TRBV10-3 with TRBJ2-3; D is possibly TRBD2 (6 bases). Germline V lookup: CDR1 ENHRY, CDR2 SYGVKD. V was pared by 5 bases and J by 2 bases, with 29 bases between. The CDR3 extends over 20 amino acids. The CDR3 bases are TGTGCCATCAGTTTCCCAACACACACGGAGGAAGGGGAGGACACAGATACGCAGTATTTT. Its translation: CAISFPTHTEEGEDTDTQYF.

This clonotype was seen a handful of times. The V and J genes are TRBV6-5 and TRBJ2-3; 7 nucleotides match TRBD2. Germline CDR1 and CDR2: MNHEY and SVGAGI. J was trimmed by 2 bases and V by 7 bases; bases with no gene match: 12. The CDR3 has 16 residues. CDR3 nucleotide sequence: TGTGCCAGCACCCCCGTCGCTCGGGAGGACACAGATACGCAGTATTTT. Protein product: CASTPVAREDTDTQYF.

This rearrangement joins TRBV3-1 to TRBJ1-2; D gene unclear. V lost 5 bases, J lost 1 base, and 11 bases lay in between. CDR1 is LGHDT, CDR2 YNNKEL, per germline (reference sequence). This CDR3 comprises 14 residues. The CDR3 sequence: CASSARYSNYGYTF. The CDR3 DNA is TGTGCCAGCAGCGCCCGATACAGTAACTATGGCTACACCTTC.

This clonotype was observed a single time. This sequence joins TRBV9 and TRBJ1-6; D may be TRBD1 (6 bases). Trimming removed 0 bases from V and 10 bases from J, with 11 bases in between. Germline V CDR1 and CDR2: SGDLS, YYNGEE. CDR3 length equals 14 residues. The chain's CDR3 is CASSVAPGDSPLHF. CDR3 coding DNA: TGTGCCAGCAGCGTAGCCCCAGGGGACTCACCCCTCCACTTT.

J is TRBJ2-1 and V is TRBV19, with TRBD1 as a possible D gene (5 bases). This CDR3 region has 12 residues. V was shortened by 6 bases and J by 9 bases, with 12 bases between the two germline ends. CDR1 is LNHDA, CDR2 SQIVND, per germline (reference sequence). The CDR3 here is CASRVADSEQFF. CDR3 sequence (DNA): TGTGCCAGTAGAGTGGCCGACAGTGAGCAGTTCTTC. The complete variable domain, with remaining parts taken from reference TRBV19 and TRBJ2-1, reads DGGITQSPKYLFRKEGQNVTLSCEQNLNHDAMYWYRQDPGQGLRLIYYSQIVNDFQKGDIAEGYSVSREKKESFPLTVTSAQKNPTAFYLCASRVADSEQFFGPGTRLTVL.

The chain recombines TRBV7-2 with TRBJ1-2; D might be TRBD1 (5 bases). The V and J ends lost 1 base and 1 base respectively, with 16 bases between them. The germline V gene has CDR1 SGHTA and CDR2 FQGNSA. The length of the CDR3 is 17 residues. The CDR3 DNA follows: TGTGCCAGCAGCTTAGTCGGGGGTGCTCTGATTAACTATGGCTACACCTTC. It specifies CASSLVGGALINYGYTF.

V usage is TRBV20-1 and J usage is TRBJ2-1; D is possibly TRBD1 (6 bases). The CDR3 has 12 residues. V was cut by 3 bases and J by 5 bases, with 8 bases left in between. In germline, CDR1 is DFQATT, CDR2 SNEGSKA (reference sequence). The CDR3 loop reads CSARSGDNEQFF. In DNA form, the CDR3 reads TGCAGTGCTAGGTCAGGGGACAATGAGCAGTTCTTC.

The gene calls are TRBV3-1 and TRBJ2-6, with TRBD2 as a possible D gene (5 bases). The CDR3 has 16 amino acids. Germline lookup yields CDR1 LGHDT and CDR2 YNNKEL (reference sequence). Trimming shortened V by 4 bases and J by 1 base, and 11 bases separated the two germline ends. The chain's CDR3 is CASSPFRGSGANVLTF. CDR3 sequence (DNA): TGTGCCAGCAGCCCTTTCCGGGGTTCTGGGGCCAACGTCCTGACTTTC. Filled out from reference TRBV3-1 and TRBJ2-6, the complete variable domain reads DTAVSQTPKYLVTQMGNDKSIKCEQNLGHDTMYWYKQDSKKFLKIMFSYNNKELIINETVPNRFSPKSPDKAHLNLHINSLELGDSAVYFCASSPFRGSGANVLTFGAGSRLTVL.

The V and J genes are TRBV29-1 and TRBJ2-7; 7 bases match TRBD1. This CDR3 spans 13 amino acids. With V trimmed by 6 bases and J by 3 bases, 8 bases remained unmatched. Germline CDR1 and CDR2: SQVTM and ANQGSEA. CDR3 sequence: CSVPRQGGYEQYF. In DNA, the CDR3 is TGCAGCGTCCCAAGACAGGGCGGCTACGAGCAGTACTTC.

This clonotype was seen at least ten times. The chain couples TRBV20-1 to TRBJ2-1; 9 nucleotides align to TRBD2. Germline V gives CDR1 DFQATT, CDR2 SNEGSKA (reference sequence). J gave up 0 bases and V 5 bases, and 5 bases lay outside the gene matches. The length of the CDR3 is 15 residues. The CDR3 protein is CSAPNSGSSYNEQFF. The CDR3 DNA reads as TGCAGTGCTCCAAATAGCGGGAGCTCCTACAATGAGCAGTTCTTC.

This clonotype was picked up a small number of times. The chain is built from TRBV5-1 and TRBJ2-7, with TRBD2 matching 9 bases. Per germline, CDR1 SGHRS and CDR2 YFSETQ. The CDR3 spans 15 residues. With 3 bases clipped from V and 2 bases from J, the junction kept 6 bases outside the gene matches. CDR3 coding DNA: TGCGCCAGCAGCTCAGCGGGAGGAGCGACCTACGAGCAGTACTTC. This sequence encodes CASSSAGGATYEQYF.

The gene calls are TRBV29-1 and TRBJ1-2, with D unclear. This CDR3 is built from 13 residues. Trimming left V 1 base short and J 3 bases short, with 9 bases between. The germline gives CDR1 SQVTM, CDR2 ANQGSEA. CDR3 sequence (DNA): TGCAGCGTTGAAGGATGGGCGGACTATGGCTACACCTTC. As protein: CSVEGWADYGYTF.

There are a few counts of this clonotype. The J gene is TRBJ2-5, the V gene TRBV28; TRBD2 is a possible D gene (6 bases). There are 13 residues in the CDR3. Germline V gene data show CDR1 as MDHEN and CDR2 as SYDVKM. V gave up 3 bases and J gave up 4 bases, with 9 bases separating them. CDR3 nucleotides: TGTGCCAGCAGTTTCTCTAGCGTAGAGACCCAGTACTTC. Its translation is CASSFSSVETQYF. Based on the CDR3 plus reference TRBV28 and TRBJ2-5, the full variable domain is DVKVTQSSRYLVKRTGEKVFLECVQDMDHENMFWYRQDPGLGLRLIYFSYDVKMKEKGDIPEGYSVSREKKERFSLILESASTNQTSMYLCASSFSSVETQYFGPGTRLLVL.

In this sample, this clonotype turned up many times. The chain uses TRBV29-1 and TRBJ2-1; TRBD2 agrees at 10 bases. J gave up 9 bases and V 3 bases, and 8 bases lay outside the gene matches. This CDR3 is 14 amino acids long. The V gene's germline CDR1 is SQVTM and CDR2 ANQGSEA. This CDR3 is CSVEVASGSVEQFF. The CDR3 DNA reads TGCAGCGTTGAGGTGGCTAGCGGGAGTGTTGAGCAGTTCTTC.

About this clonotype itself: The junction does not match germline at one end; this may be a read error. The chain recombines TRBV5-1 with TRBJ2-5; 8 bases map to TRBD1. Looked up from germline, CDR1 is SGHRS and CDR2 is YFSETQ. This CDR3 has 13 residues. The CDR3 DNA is TGCGCCTGCAGCCCGGACAGGGCCGGAGAGCAGTACTTC. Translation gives CACSPDRAGEQYF.

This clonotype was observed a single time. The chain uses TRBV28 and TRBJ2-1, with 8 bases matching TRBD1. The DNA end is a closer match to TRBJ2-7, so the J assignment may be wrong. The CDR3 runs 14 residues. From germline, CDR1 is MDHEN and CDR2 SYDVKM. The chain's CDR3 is CASRSGQVPYEQYF. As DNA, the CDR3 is TGTGCCAGCAGGTCGGGACAGGTTCCCTACGAGCAGTACTTC.

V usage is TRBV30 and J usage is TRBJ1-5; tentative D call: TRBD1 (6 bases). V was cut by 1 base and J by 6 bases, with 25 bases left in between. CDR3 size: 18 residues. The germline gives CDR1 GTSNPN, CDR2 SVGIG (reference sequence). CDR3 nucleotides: TGTGCCTGGAGTGAAGGCAGGGGAGTATCACAGAGACGTCAGCCCCAGCATTTT. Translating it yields CAWSEGRGVSQRRQPQHF.

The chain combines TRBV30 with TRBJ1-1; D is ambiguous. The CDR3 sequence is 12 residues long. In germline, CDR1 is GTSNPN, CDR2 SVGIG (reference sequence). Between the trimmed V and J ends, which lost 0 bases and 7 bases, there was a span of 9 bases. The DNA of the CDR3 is TGTGCCTGGAGTGTAGTAGGTTATGAAGCTTTCTTT. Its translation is CAWSVVGYEAFF.

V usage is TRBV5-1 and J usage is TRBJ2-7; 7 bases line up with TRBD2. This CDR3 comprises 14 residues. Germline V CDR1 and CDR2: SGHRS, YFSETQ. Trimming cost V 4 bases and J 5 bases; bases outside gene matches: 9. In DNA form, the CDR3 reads TGCGCCAGCAGCCTTGAGGCACGGGGGGACGAGCAGTACTTC. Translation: CASSLEARGDEQYF.

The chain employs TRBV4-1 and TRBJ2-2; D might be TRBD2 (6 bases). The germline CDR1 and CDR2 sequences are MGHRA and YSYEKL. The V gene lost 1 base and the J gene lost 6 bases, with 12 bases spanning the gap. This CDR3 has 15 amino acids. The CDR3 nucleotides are TGCGCCAGCAGCCAAGCCGGGACTTCCGCCGGGGAGCTGTTTTTT. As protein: CASSQAGTSAGELFF.

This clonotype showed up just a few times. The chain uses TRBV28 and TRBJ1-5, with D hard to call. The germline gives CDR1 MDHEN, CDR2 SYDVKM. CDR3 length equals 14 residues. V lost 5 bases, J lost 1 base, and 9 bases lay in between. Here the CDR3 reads CASSVERSNQPQHF. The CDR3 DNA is TGTGCCAGCAGTGTCGAGAGGAGCAATCAGCCCCAGCATTTT.

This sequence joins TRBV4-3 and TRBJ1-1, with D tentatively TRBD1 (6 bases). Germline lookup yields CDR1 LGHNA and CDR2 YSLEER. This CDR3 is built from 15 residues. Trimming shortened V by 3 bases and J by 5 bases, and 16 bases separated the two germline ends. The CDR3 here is CASSQAQGVLTEAFF. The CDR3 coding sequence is TGCGCCAGCAGCCAGGCACAGGGAGTATTGACTGAAGCTTTCTTT.

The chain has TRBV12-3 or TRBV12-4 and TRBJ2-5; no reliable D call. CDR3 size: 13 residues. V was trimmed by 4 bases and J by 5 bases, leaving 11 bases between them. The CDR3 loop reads CASSWSHMETQYF. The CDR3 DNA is TGTGCCAGCAGTTGGAGTCATATGGAGACCCAGTACTTC.